The next 8 T cell receptor beta chains were all read from a single sample in a study of blood T cells in healthy people across ages. It was with a sample-barcoded 5' primer and a J-beta primer mix that a second PCR of roughly 6 to 12 cycles was run. TCRdb reprocessed the 5' RACE reads via MiXCR and lists one record per CDR3 protein. This sample has roughly 860,000 distinct CDR3 sequences, with roughly 60% found just once. The sample consisted of blood. Source of these receptors: a man in his thirties or forties in good health.

The gene calls are TRBV10-3 and TRBJ2-6, with 9 bases identical to TRBD1. Germline trimming cut 4 bases from V and 13 bases from J; bases unmatched to any gene: 14. Germline CDR1 reads ENHRY; CDR2 reads SYGVKD. The CDR3 runs 16 residues. The CDR3 region is CAISGRDRVAAGVLTF. Here the CDR3 DNA reads TGTGCCATCAGTGGCCGGGACAGGGTAGCTGCCGGGGTCCTGACTTTC.

The chain has TRBV4-2 and TRBJ1-1; no reliable D call. The ends were cut back, 1 base at V and 11 bases at J, with 11 bases in the middle. CDR1 is LGHNA, CDR2 YNFKEQ, per germline. This CDR3 has 12 residues. This CDR3 is CASSQARGPAFF. In DNA form, the CDR3 reads TGTGCCAGCAGCCAAGCTCGCGGTCCCGCTTTCTTT.

J is TRBJ1-6 and V is TRBV18, with unresolved D. The V end lost 3 bases, the J end lost 7 bases, and 4 bases lay between the germline ends. Germline V gives CDR1 KGHSH, CDR2 LQKENI. The CDR3 is 12 amino acids. This chain's CDR3 is CASSPENSPLHF. The CDR3 DNA is TGTGCCAGCTCACCGGAGAATTCACCCCTCCACTTT.

This chain joins TRBV7-2 and TRBJ2-4, with 8 positions matching TRBD2. The CDR3 is 15 amino acids. V lost 3 bases to trimming and J lost 7 bases; unmatched junction nucleotides: 8. From germline, CDR1 is SGHTA and CDR2 FQGNSA. The DNA of the CDR3 is TGTGCCAGCAGCTTGACTAGTACGGGAGGGAACATTCAGTACTTC. It is translated as CASSLTSTGGNIQYF. Together with reference TRBV7-2 and TRBJ2-4, the CDR3 gives the full variable domain: GAGVSQSPSNKVTEKGKDVELRCDPISGHTALYWYRQSLGQGLEFLIYFQGNSAPDKSGLPSDRFSAERTGGSVSTLTIQRTQQEDSAVYLCASSLTSTGGNIQYFGAGTRLSVL.

This clonotype was detected only a few times. The genes are TRBV12-3 or TRBV12-4 and TRBJ2-4; TRBD2 is a possible D gene (5 bases). The DNA matches TRBJ2-7 better at its end, which makes the J call doubtful. The CDR3 has 14 residues. In DNA, the CDR3 is TGTGCCAGCAGTTTACTACGAGGGCTGAACGAGCAGTACTTC. Protein sequence: CASSLLRGLNEQYF.

In this sample, this clonotype turned up a few times. This chain connects TRBV7-2 to TRBJ1-2; 7 nucleotides align to TRBD1. The CDR3 loop spans 14 amino acids. In germline, CDR1 is SGHTA, CDR2 FQGNSA. After removal of 5 bases from V and 2 bases from J, the junction contained 5 bases not matched to a gene. The CDR3 is CASSGGTANYGYTF. As DNA, the CDR3 is TGTGCCAGCAGCGGTGGGACAGCGAACTATGGCTACACCTTC.

With regard to this clonotype: One end of the junction does not line up with germline, which may come from a read error. This chain joins TRBV15 and TRBJ2-1; TRBD1 might be the D (7 bases). Germline-derived CDR1 and CDR2 are LNHNV and YYDKDF (reference sequence). The CDR3 loop spans 14 amino acids. In DNA form, the CDR3 reads TGTGCCGCCAGCTTCAGGGGGGTGGGGAGTGAGCAGTTCTTC. Residues: CAASFRGVGSEQFF.

CDR3 bases: TGTGCCAGCAGCCAGTCACCTGGGACAGCCCCACCTTCCGGGCAGTTCTTC. It encodes CASSQSPGTAPPSGQFF. The chain carries TRBV4-2 and TRBJ2-1; 7 bases match TRBD1. Looked up from germline, CDR1 is LGHNA and CDR2 is YNFKEQ. This CDR3 has 17 amino acids. With 3 bases clipped from V and 12 bases from J, the junction kept 20 bases outside the gene matches.